The rows below give T cell receptor beta chains drawn from one sample of a study of T cell changes during pregnancy in multiple sclerosis. Profiled with immunoSEQ multiplex PCR; TCRdb holds only in-frame clones, not every one. This table holds roughly 90,000 clones, less than 95% found once. Sample: peripheral blood, taken before pregnancy. Every receptor here comes from a female donor with multiple sclerosis, enrolled in a pregnancy study. CDR3s include the opening cysteine and the closing phenylalanine or tryptophan. The D gene is left open where the match is weak. The listing skips clone size in some rows; elsewhere it reads once, few, many or a size class.

j_call: TRBJ1-2
v_call: TRBV6-5
clone_size: NA
d_call: NA
cdr3_aa: CASSYSIRTVFYGYTF
cdr3_nt: TGTGCCAGCAGTTACTCGATTAGGACAGTCTTCTATGGCTACACCTTC

j_call: TRBJ2-6
v_call: TRBV5-1
clone_size: NA
d_call: NA
cdr3_aa: CASSLGQEKAF
cdr3_nt: TGCGCCAGCAGCTTGGGACAAGAAAAGGCTTTC

j_call: TRBJ2-3
v_call: TRBV9
clone_size: NA
d_call: TRBD2
cdr3_aa: CASSSGASTDTQYF
cdr3_nt: TGTGCCAGCAGCAGCGGGGCTAGCACAGATACGCAGTATTTT

j_call: TRBJ2-3
v_call: TRBV5-4
clone_size: NA
d_call: NA
cdr3_aa: CASRLRGDNTDTQYF
cdr3_nt: TGTGCCAGCAGATTGAGAGGGGACAACACAGATACGCAGTATTTT

j_call: TRBJ1-3
v_call: TRBV6-1
clone_size: NA
d_call: NA
cdr3_aa: CASTYGNTIYF
cdr3_nt: TGTGCCAGCACTTATGGAAACACCATATATTTT

j_call: TRBJ2-1
v_call: TRBV10-3
clone_size: NA
d_call: TRBD2
cdr3_aa: CAISESIMTRGGQYEQFF
cdr3_nt: TGTGCCATCAGTGAGTCGATAATGACGCGGGGGGGCCAGTATGAGCAGTTCTTC

j_call: TRBJ2-3
v_call: TRBV10-1
clone_size: NA
d_call: TRBD2
cdr3_aa: CASSEFRAGDADTQYF
cdr3_nt: TGCGCCAGCAGTGAGTTTAGAGCGGGAGACGCAGATACGCAGTATTTT

j_call: TRBJ2-5
v_call: TRBV7-3
clone_size: NA
d_call: TRBD2
cdr3_aa: CASSLRAGTGETQYF
cdr3_nt: TGTGCCAGCAGCTTAAGAGCGGGGACCGGCGAGACCCAGTACTTC

j_call: TRBJ1-4
v_call: TRBV7-2
clone_size: NA
d_call: TRBD1
cdr3_aa: CASSLDRGNNEKLFF
cdr3_nt: TGTGCCAGCAGCCTAGACAGGGGCAATAATGAAAAACTGTTTTTT

j_call: TRBJ2-7
v_call: TRBV19
clone_size: NA
d_call: NA
cdr3_aa: CASSISGKSSYEQYF
cdr3_nt: TGTGCCAGTAGTATATCGGGAAAAAGCTCCTACGAGCAGTACTTC

j_call: TRBJ2-7
v_call: TRBV19
clone_size: NA
d_call: TRBD1
cdr3_aa: CASSNPGQASHPYEQYF
cdr3_nt: TGTGCCAGTTCTAATCCGGGACAGGCTTCTCACCCCTACGAGCAGTACTTC

j_call: TRBJ2-2
v_call: TRBV6-5
clone_size: NA
d_call: TRBD2
cdr3_aa: CASSSSGRTGELFF
cdr3_nt: TGTGCCAGCAGTTCCAGCGGGAGGACAGGGGAGCTGTTTTTT

j_call: TRBJ1-1
v_call: TRBV2
clone_size: NA
d_call: NA
cdr3_aa: CASRTGFLGAFF
cdr3_nt: TGTGCCAGCAGAACGGGTTTTCTGGGAGCTTTCTTT

j_call: TRBJ1-5
v_call: TRBV19
clone_size: NA
d_call: NA
cdr3_aa: CASSISRGRGNQPQHF
cdr3_nt: TGTGCCAGTAGTATTTCCAGGGGCAGGGGCAATCAGCCCCAGCATTTT

j_call: TRBJ2-7
v_call: TRBV19
clone_size: NA
d_call: TRBD1
cdr3_aa: CASRTGGTGFYEQYF
cdr3_nt: TGTGCCAGTAGAACTGGGGGGACAGGATTCTACGAGCAGTACTTC

j_call: TRBJ1-1
v_call: TRBV19
clone_size: NA
d_call: TRBD1
cdr3_aa: CASSGTGTPVNTEAFF
cdr3_nt: TGTGCCAGTAGTGGGACAGGGACCCCCGTGAACACTGAAGCTTTCTTT

j_call: TRBJ1-6
v_call: TRBV7-6
clone_size: once
d_call: NA
cdr3_aa: CASSLAWSKVRWGGSGNSPLHF
cdr3_nt: TGTGCCAGCAGCTTAGCGTGGTCTAAGGTCAGGTGGGGTGGGTCGGGAAATTCACCCCTCCACTTT

j_call: TRBJ2-3
v_call: TRBV10-1
clone_size: NA
d_call: NA
cdr3_aa: CASSAYPIETGWTDTQYF
cdr3_nt: TGCGCCAGCAGTGCCTACCCGATAGAGACAGGATGGACAGATACGCAGTATTTT

j_call: TRBJ2-3
v_call: TRBV7-2
clone_size: NA
d_call: TRBD2
cdr3_aa: CASSSSGAGLAVYF
cdr3_nt: TGTGCCAGCAGCTCGAGCGGTGCGGGACTAGCCGTGTATTTT

j_call: TRBJ2-1
v_call: TRBV9
clone_size: NA
d_call: TRBD2
cdr3_aa: CASSVGTSGGRSSYNEQFF
cdr3_nt: TGTGCCAGCAGCGTGGGGACTAGCGGGGGCCGGAGCTCCTACAATGAGCAGTTCTTC